These T cell receptor beta chains were read from a single sample in a study of OX40 agonist ivuxolimab in advanced cancers. The table came from immunoSEQ multiplex PCR; TCRdb's copy has only in-frame clones and leaves some out. The repertoire includes thousands of clones, 55% to 75% of them detected once, and less than 20% sits in the top ten. Sequenced material: CD4+ or CD8+ T cells sorted from blood, taken in a trial of the OX40 agonist ivuxolimab. The receptors come from an adult with an advanced solid tumor such as melanoma, head and neck, liver or kidney cancer. CDR3s include the opening cysteine and the closing phenylalanine or tryptophan. D genes are given only for firm matches. A clone size is listed for some rows: how often the clone was seen (once, few, many), or a class if it is expanded.

V gene	J gene	clone size	CDR3 length	D gene	CDR3 protein	CDR3 DNA
TRBV11-2	TRBJ2-3	.	17	TRBD2	CASSLVGASGGAGTQYF	TGTGCCAGCAGCTTAGTTGGGGCTAGCGGGGGGGCCGGTACGCAGTATTTT
TRBV29-1	TRBJ2-3	.	13	.	CSVPKGGTDTQYF	TGCAGCGTCCCGAAGGGCGGCACAGATACGCAGTATTTT
TRBV10-2	TRBJ2-7	.	11	.	CASSSSYEQYF	TGCGCCAGCAGTAGCTCCTACGAGCAGTACTTC
TRBV5-4	TRBJ2-1	.	13	.	CASRSDSYNEQFF	TGTGCCAGCAGGTCTGACAGTTACAATGAGCAGTTCTTC
TRBV19	TRBJ1-5	few	16	TRBD1	CASSVRQGTSNQPQHF	TGTGCCAGTAGTGTTAGACAGGGGACTAGCAATCAGCCCCAGCATTTT
TRBV7-9	TRBJ2-3	once	14	.	CASSLLQGRDTQYF	TGTGCCAGCAGCTTATTGCAGGGTAGAGATACGCAGTATTTT
TRBV5-5	TRBJ2-2	.	15	TRBD1	CASSRTGGNTGELFF	TGTGCCAGCTCTCGGACAGGGGGGAACACCGGGGAGCTGTTTTTT
TRBV5-1	TRBJ2-7	.	14	.	CASSSRDISYEQYF	TGCGCCAGCAGCTCCCGGGACATCTCCTACGAGCAGTACTTC
TRBV11-2	TRBJ2-3	once	11	TRBD1	CATQGADTQYF	TGTGCCACACAGGGGGCAGATACGCAGTATTTT
TRBV27	TRBJ2-4	few	12	.	CASRSDFGTQYF	TGTGCCAGCAGATCTGATTTCGGGACACAGTACTTC
TRBV11-3	TRBJ2-5	.	16	TRBD2	CASSFPGSGGKETQYF	TGTGCCAGCAGCTTCCCGGGGAGCGGGGGGAAGGAGACCCAGTACTTC
TRBV6-5	TRBJ2-7	.	15	TRBD2	CASSYGETSAGEQYF	TGTGCCAGCAGTTATGGGGAGACTAGCGCGGGCGAGCAGTACTTC
TRBV6-5	TRBJ1-3	large	16	.	CASSYSPGDSGNTIYF	TGTGCCAGCAGTTACTCTCCAGGGGACTCTGGAAACACCATATATTTT
TRBV19	TRBJ2-1	.	15	TRBD1	CASSMTGGSYNEQFF	TGTGCCAGTAGTATGACAGGGGGCTCCTACAATGAGCAGTTCTTC
TRBV28	TRBJ2-7	once	14	.	CASRNLDGRYEQYF	TGTGCCAGCCGGAACTTGGACGGCCGCTACGAGCAGTACTTC
TRBV7-9	TRBJ2-5	.	13	.	CASSSTVQETQYF	TGTGCCAGCAGTAGCACGGTACAAGAGACCCAGTACTTC
TRBV4-1	TRBJ1-1	.	13	.	CASSQAESTEAFF	TGCGCCAGCAGCCAGGCGGAGTCCACTGAAGCTTTCTTT
TRBV6-1	TRBJ1-1	few	15	.	CASSEAAGGNTEAFF	TGTGCCAGCAGTGAAGCTGCCGGGGGGAACACTGAAGCTTTCTTT
TRBV7-2	TRBJ2-7	.	12	.	CASSFVGYEQYF	TGTGCCAGCAGCTTTGTGGGCTACGAGCAGTACTTC
TRBV4-1	TRBJ2-1	.	15	.	CASSQDAGSGNEQFF	TGCGCCAGCAGCCAAGATGCCGGGAGTGGTAATGAGCAGTTCTTC
TRBV2	TRBJ1-6	.	14	TRBD1	CASSGSGGVSPLHF	TGTGCCAGCAGTGGGTCAGGGGGCGTTTCACCCCTCCACTTT
TRBV5-4	TRBJ2-2	.	15	TRBD1	CASSQEDRDTGELFF	TGTGCCAGCAGCCAGGAGGACAGGGACACCGGGGAGCTGTTTTTT
TRBV6-6	TRBJ1-4	few	15	TRBD1	CASSGGQGAVEKLFF	TGTGCCAGCAGTGGAGGACAGGGGGCAGTTGAAAAACTGTTTTTT
TRBV9	TRBJ2-2	.	14	TRBD1	CASSPWTGSGELFF	TGTGCCAGCAGCCCCTGGACAGGGTCCGGGGAGCTGTTTTTT
TRBV30	TRBJ1-2	hyperexpanded	13	.	CAWSVRLAYGYTF	TGTGCCTGGAGTGTAAGGCTGGCCTATGGCTACACCTTC
TRBV19	TRBJ1-1	.	13	.	CASRSVGNTEAFF	TGTGCCAGTAGGTCGGTGGGGAACACTGAAGCTTTCTTT
TRBV6-6	TRBJ2-3	once	15	TRBD2	CASSYAGGDADTQYF	TGTGCCAGCAGTTATGCTGGGGGGGATGCAGATACGCAGTATTTT
TRBV7-9	TRBJ1-5	.	14	.	CASSLGGGNQPQHF	TGTGCCAGCAGCTTAGGGGGGGGCAATCAGCCCCAGCATTTT
TRBV7-2	TRBJ1-2	few	12	.	CASSSYGSGYTF	TGTGCCAGCAGCTCCTACGGGAGTGGCTACACCTTC